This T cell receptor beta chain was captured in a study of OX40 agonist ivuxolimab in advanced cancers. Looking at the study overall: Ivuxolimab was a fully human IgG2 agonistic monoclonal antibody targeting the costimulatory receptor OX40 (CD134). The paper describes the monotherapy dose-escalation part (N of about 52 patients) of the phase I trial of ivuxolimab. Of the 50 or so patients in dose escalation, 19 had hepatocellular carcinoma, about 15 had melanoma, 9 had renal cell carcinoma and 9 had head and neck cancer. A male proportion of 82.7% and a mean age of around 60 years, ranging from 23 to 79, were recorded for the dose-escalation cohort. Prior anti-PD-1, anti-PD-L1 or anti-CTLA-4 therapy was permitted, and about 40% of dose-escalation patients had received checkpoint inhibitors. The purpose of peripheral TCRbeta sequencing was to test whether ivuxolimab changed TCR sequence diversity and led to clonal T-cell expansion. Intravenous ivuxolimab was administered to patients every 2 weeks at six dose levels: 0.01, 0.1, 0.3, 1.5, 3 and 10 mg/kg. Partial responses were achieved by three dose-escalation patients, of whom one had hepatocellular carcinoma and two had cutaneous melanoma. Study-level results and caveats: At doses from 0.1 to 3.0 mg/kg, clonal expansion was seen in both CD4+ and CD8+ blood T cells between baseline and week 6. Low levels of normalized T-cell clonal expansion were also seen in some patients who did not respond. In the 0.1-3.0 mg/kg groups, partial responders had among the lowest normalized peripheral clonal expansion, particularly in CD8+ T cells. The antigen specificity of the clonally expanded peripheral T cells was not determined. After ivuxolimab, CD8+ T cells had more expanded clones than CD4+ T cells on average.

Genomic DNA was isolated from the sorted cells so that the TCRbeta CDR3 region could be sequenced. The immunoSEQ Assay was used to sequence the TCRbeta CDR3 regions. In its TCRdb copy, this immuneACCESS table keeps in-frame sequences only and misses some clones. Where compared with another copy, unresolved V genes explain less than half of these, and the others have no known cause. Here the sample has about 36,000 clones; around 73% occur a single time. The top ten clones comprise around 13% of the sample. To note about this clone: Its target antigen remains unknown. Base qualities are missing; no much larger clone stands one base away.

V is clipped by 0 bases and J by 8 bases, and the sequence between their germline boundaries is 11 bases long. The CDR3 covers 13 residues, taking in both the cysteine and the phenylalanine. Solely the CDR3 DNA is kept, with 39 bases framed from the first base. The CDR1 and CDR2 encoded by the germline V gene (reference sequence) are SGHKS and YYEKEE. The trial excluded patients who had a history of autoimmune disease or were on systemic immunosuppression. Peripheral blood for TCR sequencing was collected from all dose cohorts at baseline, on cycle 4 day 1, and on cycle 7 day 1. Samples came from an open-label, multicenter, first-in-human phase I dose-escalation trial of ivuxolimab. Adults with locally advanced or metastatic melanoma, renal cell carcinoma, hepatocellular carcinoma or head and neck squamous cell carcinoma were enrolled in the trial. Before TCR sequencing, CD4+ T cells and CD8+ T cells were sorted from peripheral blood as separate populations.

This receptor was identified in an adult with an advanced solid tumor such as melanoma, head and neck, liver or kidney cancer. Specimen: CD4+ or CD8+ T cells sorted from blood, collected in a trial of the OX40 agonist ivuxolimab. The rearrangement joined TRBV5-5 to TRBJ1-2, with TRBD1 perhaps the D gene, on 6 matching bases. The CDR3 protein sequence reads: CASSLEGERGYTF. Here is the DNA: TGTGCCAGCAGCTTGGAGGGGGAAAGAGGCTACACCTTC.